This T cell receptor beta chain was identified during a study of T cell responses to AZD1222 COVID-19 vaccine. As for the study in general: Pooling of second doses given at about 4 or about 12 weeks was done.

Points on this clone: Its antigen remains unidentified.

Produced via immunoSEQ multiplex PCR; TCRdb's table is partial and in-frame only. The repertoire holds 150,000 to 200,000 clones, with about nine tenths as singletons. General study results and limits: Recipients of two AZD1222 doses showed rising Spike-specific TCR breadth and depth. Baseline seropositivity occurred in only a handful of AZD1222 recipients. Epitopes outside B.1.351 and B.1.1.7 mutated regions reportedly drew nearly half of spike TCRs.

This CDR3 is 11 amino acids long. V lost 5 bases, J lost 14 bases, and 15 bases lay in between. The V gene's germline CDR1 is LNHDA and CDR2 SQIVND (reference sequence). The chain joins TRBV19 to TRBJ1-2, with D unresolved. The sequences come from peripheral blood, collected on day 0 of AZD1222 vaccination. This TCR was sampled from an adult in good health. The CDR3, as DNA: TGTGCCAGTAGTCAGGAAGAGCAAAGAACCTTC. Its protein is CASSQEEQRTF.